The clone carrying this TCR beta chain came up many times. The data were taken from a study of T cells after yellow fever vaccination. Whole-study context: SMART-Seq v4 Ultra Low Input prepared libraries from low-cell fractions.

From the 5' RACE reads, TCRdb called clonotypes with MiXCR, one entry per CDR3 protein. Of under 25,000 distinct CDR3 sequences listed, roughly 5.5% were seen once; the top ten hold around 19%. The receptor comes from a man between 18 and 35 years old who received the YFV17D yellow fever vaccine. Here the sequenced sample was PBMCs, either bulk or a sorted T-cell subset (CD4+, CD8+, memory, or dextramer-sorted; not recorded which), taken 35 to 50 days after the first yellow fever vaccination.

CDR3 in DNA: TGTGCCAGCAGCCTCAGCGGGGATCCCTACGAGCAGTACTTC. Translating gives CASSLSGDPYEQYF. The chain recombines TRBV7-2 with TRBJ2-7; 7 nucleotides align to TRBD2. Germline V gene sequence: CDR1 SGHTA, CDR2 FQGNSA. This CDR3 contains 14 residues. V lost 5 bases and J lost 2; bases outside the gene matches: 6.